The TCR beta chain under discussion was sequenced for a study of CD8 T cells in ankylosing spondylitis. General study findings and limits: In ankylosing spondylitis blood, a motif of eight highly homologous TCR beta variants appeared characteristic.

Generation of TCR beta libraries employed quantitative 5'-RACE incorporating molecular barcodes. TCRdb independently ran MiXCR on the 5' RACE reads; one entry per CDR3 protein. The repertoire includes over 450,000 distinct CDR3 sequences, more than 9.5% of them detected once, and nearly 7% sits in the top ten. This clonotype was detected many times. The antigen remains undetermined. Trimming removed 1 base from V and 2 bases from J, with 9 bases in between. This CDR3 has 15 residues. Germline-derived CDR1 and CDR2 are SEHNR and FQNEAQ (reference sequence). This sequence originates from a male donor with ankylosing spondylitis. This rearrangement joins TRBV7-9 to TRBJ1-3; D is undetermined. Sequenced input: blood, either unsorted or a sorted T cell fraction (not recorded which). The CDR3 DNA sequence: TGTGCCAGCAGCTTAGAAGGAGCGCCTGGAAACACCATATATTTT. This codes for CASSLEGAPGNTIYF.